The clone carrying this TCR beta chain was recorded a few times. Its antigen is not identified. J was trimmed by 6 bases and V by 6 bases; bases with no gene match: 8. Per the germline V gene, CDR1 is SEHNR and CDR2 is FQNEAQ (reference sequence). This CDR3 is 14 amino acids long. This specimen comes from a study of graft-versus-host responses after intestinal transplantation. Across the whole study: Recipients across the board were started on anti-thymocyte globulin induction, then kept on tacrolimus and steroids for around three years. Study findings and constraints: The recipient marrow held GvH clones, and some of them showed up first in ileum or blood. Early post-transplant HvG declines tracked with peak circulating GvH clone levels.

Method: immunoSEQ multiplex PCR; TCRdb's copy keeps in-frame clones and lacks some. The sample carries about 85,000 clones, 80% to 85% recorded once. This chain connects TRBV7-9 to TRBJ1-2; 9 bases match TRBD1. The starting material was unstimulated CD4+ T cells sorted from spleen or lymph node cells, obtained before intestinal transplant. This TCR was sampled from a human donor who received an intestinal transplant. Here the CDR3 reads CASRQDRGADGYTF. For the CDR3, the DNA is TGTGCCAGCAGACAGGACAGGGGAGCGGATGGCTACACCTTC.